This T cell receptor beta chain was recorded in a study of pediatric ulcerative colitis. Ulcerative colitis patients received no immunosuppressive medication before the diagnostic colonoscopy. The assay was run at survey level. Here immunoSEQ multiplex PCR was the method, and the copy in TCRdb shows in-frame clones only, minus some. The data show tens of thousands of clones, with over 65% seen just once and roughly 5.5% held by the top ten. Sequencing input: blood. The TCR comes from a boy younger than 18 with moderate ulcerative colitis.

The CDR3 DNA sequence: TGTGCCAGCAGCTTAAATAGCAATCAGCCCCAGCATTTT. Protein product: CASSLNSNQPQHF. The V and J genes are TRBV7-7 and TRBJ1-5; D is ambiguous. The CDR3 is made up of 13 amino acids. V dropped 2 bases and J dropped 0 bases, with 2 bases sitting between them. Germline CDR1 SSHAT, CDR2 FNYEAQ (reference sequence). Using reference TRBV7-7 and TRBJ1-5 for the parts outside the CDR3, the full variable domain is GAGVSQSPRYKVTKRGQDVTLRCDPISSHATLYWYQQALGQGPEFLTYFNYEAQPDKSGLPSDRFSAERPEGSISTLTIQRTEQRDSAMYRCASSLNSNQPQHFGDGTRLSIL.